Shown below are 3 T cell receptor beta chains from a single sample sequenced in a study of T cell responses to AZD1222 COVID-19 vaccine. Sequencing was performed with immunoSEQ multiplex PCR; in TCRdb, only in-frame clones are kept and a portion is missing. This table has 120,000 or so clones, approximately 92% appearing once. This sample comprised peripheral blood, obtained 28 days after the second dose of the MenACWY control vaccine. The receptor set was obtained from an adult who received the MenACWY meningococcal vaccine as a control.

J is TRBJ1-1 and V is TRBV6-2 or TRBV6-3; D is possibly TRBD1 (6 bases). The germline V gene encodes CDR1 MNHEY and CDR2 SVGEGT. V lost 5 bases and J lost 0, with 10 bases in between. The CDR3 has 14 residues. The CDR3 is CASSTGHLNTEAFF. CDR3 bases: TGTGCCAGCAGTACGGGACACCTGAACACTGAAGCTTTCTTT.

This clone has just one count. This chain connects TRBV9 to TRBJ1-6; unclear D gene. The germline gives CDR1 SGDLS, CDR2 YYNGEE. CDR3 size: 15 residues. V dropped 0 bases and J dropped 0 bases, with 4 bases sitting between them. Here the CDR3 DNA reads TGTGCCAGCAGCGTAGGGAGCTCCTATAATTCACCCCTCCACTTT. It yields the protein CASSVGSSYNSPLHF.

V is TRBV11-3 and J is TRBJ2-1; the D gene is possibly TRBD1 (6 bases). Germline V gives CDR1 SGHNT, CDR2 YENEEA. This CDR3 is 16 amino acids long. Between the trimmed V and J ends, which lost 5 bases and 0 bases, there was a span of 14 bases. The CDR3 DNA follows: TGTGCCAGCAGCCCCCGGACAGCGAGCTCCTACAATGAGCAGTTCTTC. It encodes CASSPRTASSYNEQFF.